What follows are 29 T cell receptor beta chains derived from one specimen sequenced in a study of vaccination effects on CD4 cells after COVID-19. These TCRs' antigens remain unknown. Method: immunoSEQ multiplex PCR; TCRdb's copy keeps in-frame clones and lacks some. The sample yields 30,000 to 45,000 clones, approximately 84% seen once. Ahead of sequencing, the ViraFEST assay grew antigen-specific CD4+ T cells using viral peptide pools. Once cultured for 10 days, the cells underwent separation to obtain CD4+ T cells. Everyone in the study got two shots of either the BNT162b2 or mRNA-1273 vaccine. The sequences come from CD4+ T cells from PBMCs cultured with HCoV-NL63 spike peptides, collected after COVID-19 vaccination. The source of these receptors is a human donor who received a COVID-19 vaccine. Some clones in this sample may be carry-over from other donors' samples.

This sequence joins TRBV30 and TRBJ1-5; D might be TRBD1 (6 bases). CDR1 is GTSNPN and CDR2 is SVGIG in the germline V gene (reference sequence). The CDR3 loop spans 13 amino acids. V lost 4 bases and J lost 1, with 8 bases in between. The CDR3 coding sequence is TGTGCCTGGAATACAGGGAGCAATCAGCCCCAGCATTTT. Protein: CAWNTGSNQPQHF.

This sequence joins TRBV30 and TRBJ1-5, with D tentatively TRBD1 (6 bases). The CDR3 has 15 amino acids. Looked up from germline, CDR1 is GTSNPN and CDR2 is SVGIG (reference sequence). Trimming stripped 2 bases from V and 3 bases from J, with 14 bases between. As DNA, the CDR3 is TGTGCCTGGAGTAAGTTCGGACAGTTCAATCAGCCCCAGCATTTT. Its translation: CAWSKFGQFNQPQHF. The variable domain in full, completed from reference TRBV30 and TRBJ1-5, reads SQTIHQWPATLVQPVGSPLSLECTVEGTSNPNLYWYRQAAGRGLQLLFYSVGIGQISSEVPQNLSASRPQDRQFILSSKKLLLSDSGFYLCAWSKFGQFNQPQHFGDGTRLSIL.

The chain uses TRBV7-2 and TRBJ2-3; D not certain. CDR1 and CDR2 (germline): SGHTA, FQGNSA. The CDR3 is 14 residues long. With 5 bases removed from V and 4 bases from J, the gap between germline ends came to 13 bases. The CDR3 reads CASSPLGGADTQYF. The CDR3 DNA follows: TGTGCCAGCAGCCCCCTGGGCGGCGCAGATACGCAGTATTTT.

This clone was seen a single time. The chain joins TRBV19 to TRBJ2-4; 8 bases line up with TRBD1. CDR1 is LNHDA, CDR2 SQIVND, per germline (reference sequence). J gave up 8 bases and V 6 bases, and 9 bases lay outside the gene matches. The CDR3 is 14 amino acids. The chain's CDR3 is CASSPGGRGDIQYF. The CDR3 DNA reads as TGTGCCAGTAGCCCAGGGGGCCGAGGGGACATTCAGTACTTC.

The chain has TRBV5-1 and TRBJ2-3; the match to TRBD1 covers 7 bases. V shed 0 bases and J 6 bases; nucleotides not matched to a gene: 7. Germline V gene sequence: CDR1 SGHRS, CDR2 YFSETQ. The CDR3 has 15 residues. The DNA for the CDR3 is TGCGCCAGCAGCTTGGGGACAGGTTTTAGGGATACGCAGTATTTT. Amino acids: CASSLGTGFRDTQYF.

The chain carries TRBV28 and TRBJ2-3; D gene uncertain. V lost 6 bases and J 5 bases, leaving 12 bases between the germline ends. CDR1 is MDHEN, CDR2 SYDVKM, per germline. The CDR3 runs 13 residues. CDR3 in DNA: TGTGCCAGCAGGCCGAGTTCGGTAGATACGCAGTATTTT. Protein sequence: CASRPSSVDTQYF.

This rearrangement joins TRBV19 to TRBJ1-5; no reliable D call. The CDR3 consists of 13 residues. CDR1 is LNHDA, CDR2 SQIVND, per germline (reference sequence). V was trimmed by 4 bases and J by 2 bases, leaving 6 bases between them. The CDR3 reads CASSTGGNQPQHF. Written as DNA, the CDR3 is TGTGCCAGTAGTACCGGGGGCAATCAGCCCCAGCATTTT. The entire variable domain, with the rest obtained from reference TRBV19 and TRBJ1-5, is as follows: DGGITQSPKYLFRKEGQNVTLSCEQNLNHDAMYWYRQDPGQGLRLIYYSQIVNDFQKGDIAEGYSVSREKKESFPLTVTSAQKNPTAFYLCASSTGGNQPQHFGDGTRLSIL.

V is TRBV24-1 and J is TRBJ2-2, with D possibly TRBD2 on 7 matching bases. The CDR3 is made up of 17 amino acids. V was cut by 5 bases and J by 6 bases, with 21 bases left in between. Looked up from germline, CDR1 is KGHDR and CDR2 is SFDVKD. CDR3 protein: CATSVPGGAGLPGELFF. The CDR3 DNA reads TGTGCCACCAGTGTCCCTGGGGGGGCAGGGCTCCCCGGGGAGCTGTTTTTT.

V usage is TRBV29-1 and J usage is TRBJ2-3, with D possibly being TRBD1 (5 bases). The germline V gene encodes CDR1 SQVTM and CDR2 ANQGSEA. This CDR3 spans 13 amino acids. Deletions cut 3 bases from V and 1 base from J, with 8 bases between. This CDR3 is CSVEGPRTDTQYF. In DNA, the CDR3 is TGCAGCGTTGAGGGGCCTCGCACAGATACGCAGTATTTT.

The chain couples TRBV4-1 to TRBJ2-2, with a possible D match to TRBD1 (5 bases). Between the trimmed V and J ends, which lost 4 bases and 5 bases, there was a span of 20 bases. The CDR3 loop spans 17 amino acids. The V gene's germline CDR1 is MGHRA and CDR2 YSYEKL. As DNA, the CDR3 is TGCGCCAGCAGCCGGTTAGGTTCAGGGAATGGGACCGGGGAGCTGTTTTTT. Its translation is CASSRLGSGNGTGELFF.

The chain carries TRBV5-8 and TRBJ2-3, with D unclear. Germline V gives CDR1 SGHTS, CDR2 YDEGEE. The CDR3 runs 16 residues. V lost 7 bases, J lost 0 bases, and 18 bases lay in between. The CDR3 sequence is CASPFPPGISTDTQYF. CDR3 nucleotide sequence: TGTGCCAGCCCCTTTCCCCCGGGTATAAGCACAGATACGCAGTATTTT.

The chain joins TRBV15 to TRBJ2-2, with D possibly TRBD2 on 8 matching bases. The ends were cut back, 5 bases at V and 6 bases at J, with 16 bases in the middle. The CDR3 length is 15 residues. Germline V gene lookup returns CDR1 LNHNV and CDR2 YYDKDF (reference sequence). The CDR3 loop is CATSPGGGLAGELFF. CDR3 DNA: TGTGCCACCAGCCCAGGGGGGGGACTAGCCGGGGAGCTGTTTTTT.

The chain couples TRBV19 to TRBJ1-4, with TRBD1 matching 7 bases. CDR1 and CDR2 (germline): LNHDA, SQIVND (reference sequence). The V segment lost 4 bases and the J segment 8 bases; nucleotides outside the gene matches: 16. This CDR3 is 17 amino acids long. The DNA for the CDR3 is TGTGCCAGTAGTAAAGGGGGCAGGGGAGCTGTCGGGGAAAAACTGTTTTTT. This translates into CASSKGGRGAVGEKLFF.

V usage is TRBV5-6 and J usage is TRBJ2-5; 7 bases are shared with TRBD1. This CDR3 region has 13 residues. With 4 bases clipped from V and 3 bases from J, the junction kept 3 bases outside the gene matches. CDR1 and CDR2 from the germline V gene are SGHDT and YYEEEE. Here the CDR3 reads CASSADREETQYF. The CDR3 DNA is TGTGCCAGCAGCGCCGACAGGGAAGAGACCCAGTACTTC.

The rearrangement joins TRBV10-1 to TRBJ2-2; no firm D call. Deletions cut 2 bases from V and 5 bases from J, with 12 bases between. CDR3 length equals 15 residues. Germline V gene lookup returns CDR1 WNHNN and CDR2 SYGVQD (reference sequence). As DNA, the CDR3 is TGCGCCAGCAGTGAGGCCCGATCTAGTACCGGGGAGCTGTTTTTT. This translates into CASSEARSSTGELFF.

J is TRBJ1-1 and V is TRBV6-4; D gene uncertain. There are 14 residues in the CDR3. Trimming shortened V by 0 bases and J by 4 bases, and 9 bases separated the two germline ends. Germline assignment: CDR1 MRHNA and CDR2 SNTAGT. In nucleotides, the CDR3 is TGTGCCAGCAGTGACTCGAATAGGGCCACTGAAGCTTTCTTT. It specifies CASSDSNRATEAFF.

The chain joins TRBV6-4 to TRBJ2-2; the D is unclear. Germline V gene lookup returns CDR1 MRHNA and CDR2 SNTAGT. Trimming left V 5 bases short and J 6 bases short, with 10 bases between. This CDR3 is 13 amino acids long. The DNA of the CDR3 is TGTGCCAGCAGTTGGGTGTCATCCGGGGAGCTGTTTTTT. Amino acid sequence: CASSWVSSGELFF.

The chain combines TRBV9 with TRBJ2-1; 11 positions agree with TRBD1. This CDR3 region has 15 residues. Per germline, CDR1 SGDLS and CDR2 YYNGEE. V gave up 4 bases and J gave up 8 bases; unmatched junction bases: 8. CDR3 sequence reads: CASSPGQGAVDEQFF. DNA for the CDR3: TGTGCCAGCAGCCCAGGACAGGGGGCTGTGGATGAGCAGTTCTTC. The variable domain in full, completed from reference TRBV9 and TRBJ2-1, reads DSGVTQTPKHLITATGQRVTLRCSPRSGDLSVYWYQQSLDQGLQFLIQYYNGEERAKGNILERFSAQQFPDLHSELNLSSLELGDSALYFCASSPGQGAVDEQFFGPGTRLTVL.

The chain has TRBV9 and TRBJ2-5; D is tentatively TRBD1 or TRBD2 (5 bases each). This CDR3 is built from 14 residues. The V end was cut by 0 bases, the J end by 5 bases, with 11 bases between. CDR1 and CDR2 from the germline V gene are SGDLS and YYNGEE. CDR3 bases: TGTGCCAGCAGCGTAGACAGGTGGGGGGAGACCCAGTACTTC. Protein sequence: CASSVDRWGETQYF.

The V and J genes are TRBV29-1 and TRBJ2-5; D is perhaps TRBD1 (5 bases). This CDR3 comprises 12 residues. The germline gives CDR1 SQVTM, CDR2 ANQGSEA. This CDR3 is CSGRQSQETQYF. The DNA for the CDR3 is TGCTCGGGCCGACAGTCCCAAGAGACCCAGTACTTC.

The V and J genes are TRBV2 and TRBJ1-4, with D possibly matching TRBD1 (6 bases). Trimming shortened V by 1 base and J by 16 bases, and 13 bases separated the two germline ends. This CDR3 is built from 12 residues. Germline V gene data show CDR1 as SNHLY and CDR2 as FYNNEI. The CDR3 loop is CASSEDRTGRFF. The CDR3 DNA follows: TGTGCCAGCAGTGAAGATCGTACAGGGCGGTTTTTT.

The J gene is TRBJ1-2, the V gene TRBV6-6; 8 bases fit TRBD1. The germline gives CDR1 MNHNY, CDR2 SVGAGI (reference sequence). There are 12 residues in the CDR3. The V and J ends lost 6 bases and 5 bases, in that order; junction bases with no gene match: 2. CDR3 bases: TGTGCCAGCAGAAGACAGGGGTATGGCTACACCTTC. This codes for CASRRQGYGYTF.

The chain combines TRBV6-5 with TRBJ2-5; TRBD1 is a possible D gene (6 bases). The germline V and J ends were trimmed by 0 bases and 4 bases, with 12 bases remaining between them. The CDR3 is made up of 15 amino acids. The germline gives CDR1 MNHEY, CDR2 SVGAGI. CDR3 sequence reads: CASSYSYRALETQYF. CDR3 coding DNA: TGTGCCAGCAGTTACTCTTACAGGGCCCTAGAGACCCAGTACTTC.

The chain carries TRBV11-2 and TRBJ2-1, with 13 bases matching TRBD2. This CDR3 has 14 amino acids. Germline CDR1 reads SGHAT; CDR2 reads FQNNGV. With V trimmed by 4 bases and J by 10 bases, 4 bases remained unmatched. The CDR3 sequence: CASSSGLAGWEQFF. The DNA for the CDR3 is TGTGCCAGCAGCTCGGGACTAGCGGGGTGGGAGCAGTTCTTC. The complete variable domain, with remaining parts taken from reference TRBV11-2 and TRBJ2-1, reads EAGVAQSPRYKIIEKRQSVAFWCNPISGHATLYWYQQILGQGPKLLIQFQNNGVVDDSQLPKDRFSAERLKGVDSTLKIQPAKLEDSAVYLCASSSGLAGWEQFFGPGTRLTVL.

V gene TRBV30 combines with J gene TRBJ2-4, with D perhaps TRBD2 (7 bases). The V gene lost 3 bases and the J gene lost 4 bases, with 16 bases spanning the gap. The CDR3 extends over 15 amino acids. Germline assignment: CDR1 GTSNPN and CDR2 SVGIG (reference sequence). CDR3 DNA sequence: TGTGCCTGGAGCCATAGGGGGGGGATTAAAAACATTCAGTACTTC. Translating it yields CAWSHRGGIKNIQYF.

The genes are TRBV3-1 (or the pseudogene TRBV3-2) and TRBJ2-6; 10 bases line up with TRBD1. Germline CDR1 and CDR2: LGHDT and YNNKEL (reference sequence). The CDR3 extends over 17 amino acids. The V segment lost 4 bases and the J segment 4 bases; nucleotides outside the gene matches: 7. CDR3 sequence (DNA): TGTGCCAGCAGCCTCGGACAGGGGGTTGCCGGGGCCAACGTCCTGACTTTC. This translates into CASSLGQGVAGANVLTF.

This clone was seen a few times. The rearrangement uses TRBV6-5 and TRBJ2-7; D possibly corresponds to TRBD1 (5 bases). The CDR3 is 14 amino acids. Germline CDR1 is MNHEY and CDR2 is SVGAGI. Deletions cut 5 bases from V and 2 bases from J, with 13 bases between. The CDR3 protein is CASSLRQSTYEQYV. The DNA of the CDR3 is TGTGCCAGCAGTCTTCGACAGTCAACCTACGAGCAGTACGTC.

The V call is TRBV18, the J call TRBJ2-2, with 7 bases fitting TRBD2. Trimming removed 3 bases from V and 4 bases from J; junction bases left unmatched: 2. This CDR3 spans 14 amino acids. Germline V gives CDR1 KGHSH, CDR2 LQKENI. This CDR3 reads CASSPWEGTGELFF. Here the CDR3 DNA reads TGTGCCAGCTCACCCTGGGAGGGCACCGGGGAGCTGTTTTTT.

The CDR3 region has the DNA TGTGCCAGCACGCCAGGGGGCTCTGGGGCCAACGTCCTGACTTTC. Translating gives CASTPGGSGANVLTF. This chain connects TRBV6-5 to TRBJ2-6; 7 bases are shared with TRBD1. The CDR3 spans 15 residues. Germline loops: CDR1 MNHEY, CDR2 SVGAGI. The ends lost 7 bases at V and 0 bases at J; junction bases unmatched: 3.